These T cell receptor beta chains were read from a single sample in a study of graft-versus-host responses after intestinal transplantation. The data were produced by immunoSEQ multiplex PCR, yet TCRdb's version contains in-frame clones alone and is incomplete. The table lists roughly 90,000 clones, about 91% of them singletons. These receptors are not linked to any known antigen. This material consisted of unstimulated CD4+ T cells sorted from spleen or lymph node cells, taken before transplant. The receptors derive from a human donor who was the organ donor for an intestinal transplant. Both conserved end residues are part of each CDR3. Each record gives: J gene, clone size, D gene, V gene, CDR3 protein, CDR3 DNA. D genes are given only for firm matches. Size is stated for part of the rows, as once, few or many counts, or as a class when the clone is expanded.

>TRBJ1-1|.|.|TRBV9
CASSPAQGWGTEAFF
TGTGCCAGCAGCCCAGCACAGGGTTGGGGGACTGAAGCTTTCTTT
>TRBJ1-3|once|TRBD1|TRBV27
CASSPSPGQDCSGNTIYF
TGTGCCAGCAGTCCATCGCCGGGACAGGATTGCTCTGGAAACACCATATATTTT
>TRBJ2-1|.|TRBD2|TRBV11-2
CASSLLRGIGNEQFF
TGTGCCAGCAGCTTGCTGCGGGGGATAGGGAATGAGCAGTTCTTC
>TRBJ1-1|.|TRBD1|TRBV6-1
CASSESLGQGVRYTEAFF
TGTGCCAGCAGTGAATCACTCGGACAGGGGGTCCGATACACTGAAGCTTTCTTT
>TRBJ2-7|.|.|TRBV4-2
CASSQVTRYEQYF
TGTGCCAGCAGCCAGGTTACCAGATACGAGCAGTACTTC
>TRBJ2-1|.|TRBD2|TRBV4-1
CASSQGGLVRTKSSYNEQFF
TGCGCCAGCAGCCAAGGAGGACTAGTAAGAACTAAGAGCTCCTACAATGAGCAGTTCTTC
>TRBJ2-7|.|.|TRBV11-3
CASSLPTSYEQYF
TGTGCCAGCAGCTTACCGACTAGCTACGAGCAGTACTTC
>TRBJ2-5|once|TRBD2|TRBV19
CASSIAPGTSGRGTQYF
TGTGCCAGTAGTATAGCTCCCGGGACTAGCGGGAGGGGGACCCAGTACTTC
>TRBJ2-7|.|.|TRBV5-1
CASSLGVGGISYEQYF
TGCGCCAGCAGCTTGGGGGTCGGGGGAATCTCCTACGAGCAGTACTTC
>TRBJ1-1|.|.|TRBV7-8
CASSLMGQGLVPTEAFF
TGTGCCAGCAGCTTGATGGGGCAGGGGCTAGTCCCCACTGAAGCTTTCTTT
>TRBJ1-1|once|.|TRBV7-9
CASSIQGTEAFF
TGTGCCAGCAGCATCCAGGGCACTGAAGCTTTCTTT
>TRBJ1-1|.|.|TRBV9
CASSVEGGNTEAFF
TGTGCCAGCAGCGTAGAGGGAGGGAACACTGAAGCTTTCTTT
>TRBJ2-5|.|TRBD2|TRBV25-1
CASSELASGRWGSTQYF
TGTGCCAGCAGTGAATTAGCTAGCGGGAGGTGGGGATCGACCCAGTACTTC
>TRBJ2-2|.|.|TRBV7-2
CASSDGTGYTGELFF
TGTGCCAGCAGCGACGGGACTGGGTACACCGGGGAGCTGTTTTTT
>TRBJ2-7|.|.|TRBV7-2
CASSFLDSYEQYF
TGTGCCAGCAGCTTCCTGGACAGCTACGAGCAGTACTTC
>TRBJ2-2|.|.|TRBV10-1
CARKISQGLGNTGELFF
TGCGCCAGAAAAATTTCCCAGGGGTTGGGAAACACCGGGGAGCTGTTTTTT
>TRBJ2-1|.|TRBD2|TRBV11-2
CASSLAGGYNEQFF
TGTGCCAGCAGCTTAGCGGGAGGTTACAATGAGCAGTTCTTC
>TRBJ1-6|once|.|TRBV27
CASTSGNSPLHF
TGTGCCAGCACCTCGGGGAACTCACCCCTCCACTTT
>TRBJ2-5|.|TRBD1|TRBV5-1
CASISGQGPQETQYF
TGCGCCAGCATCTCGGGACAGGGACCCCAAGAGACCCAGTACTTC
>TRBJ1-3|once|TRBD1|TRBV5-1
CASSLAATGAGNTIYF
TGCGCCAGCAGCTTGGCCGCGACAGGGGCCGGAAACACCATATATTTT
>TRBJ1-3|.|.|TRBV21-1
CASSRSRDRVDTIYF
TGTGCCAGCAGCAGAAGCCGGGACAGGGTAGACACCATATATTTT
>TRBJ2-3|.|.|TRBV5-4
CASSLRQGTDTQYF
TGTGCCAGCAGCCTACGTCAGGGCACAGATACGCAGTATTTT